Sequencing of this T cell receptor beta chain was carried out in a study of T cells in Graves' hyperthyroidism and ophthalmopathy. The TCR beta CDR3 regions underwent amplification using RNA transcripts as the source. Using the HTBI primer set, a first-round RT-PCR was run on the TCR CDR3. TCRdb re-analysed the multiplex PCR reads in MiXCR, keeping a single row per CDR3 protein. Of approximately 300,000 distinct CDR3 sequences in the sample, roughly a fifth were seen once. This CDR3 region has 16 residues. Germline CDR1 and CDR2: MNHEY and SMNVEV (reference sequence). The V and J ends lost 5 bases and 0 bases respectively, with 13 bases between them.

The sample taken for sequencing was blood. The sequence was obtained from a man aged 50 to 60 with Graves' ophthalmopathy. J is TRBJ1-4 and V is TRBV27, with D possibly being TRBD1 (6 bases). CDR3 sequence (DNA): TGTGCCAGCAGTGACCACAGGGCCCCAACTAATGAAAAACTGTTTTTT. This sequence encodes CASSDHRAPTNEKLFF.